Following are 24 T cell receptor beta chains from one sample sequenced in a study of response to subunit inactivated influenza vaccine. In TCRdb, the RT-PCR reads were re-called with MiXCR into one record per CDR3 protein. The data contain around 710,000 distinct CDR3 sequences, around 14% of them seen just once; the ten biggest clones take up around 7%. Source: PBMCs from blood, taken 14 to 15 days before vaccination. The receptors come from a man between 50 and 59 years old who received an inactivated influenza vaccine.

This clonotype was counted between two and nine times. The rearrangement joins TRBV27 to TRBJ2-7; 7 bases are shared with TRBD1. From germline, CDR1 is MNHEY and CDR2 SMNVEV (reference sequence). The CDR3 is 14 residues long. Trimming removed 6 bases from V and 5 bases from J; junction bases left unmatched: 10. CDR3: CASSKLTGSDEQYF. The DNA for the CDR3 is TGTGCCAGCAGCAAACTGACAGGGTCTGACGAGCAGTACTTC.

The V call is TRBV3-1, the J call TRBJ1-6; D possibly corresponds to TRBD1 (6 bases). Trimming shortened V by 10 bases and J by 9 bases, and 16 bases separated the two germline ends. CDR1 and CDR2 from the germline V gene are LGHDT and YNNKEL (reference sequence). The CDR3 length is 13 residues. The CDR3: CATKRTEASPLHF. The DNA of the CDR3 is TGTGCCACGAAGAGGACAGAAGCTTCACCCCTCCACTTT.

This clonotype was counted many times. V gene TRBV5-1 combines with J gene TRBJ2-2, with D perhaps matching TRBD1 (6 bases). The germline V gene encodes CDR1 SGHRS and CDR2 YFSETQ. The CDR3 is 16 residues long. The V end lost 4 bases, the J end lost 4 bases, and 17 bases lay between the germline ends. The CDR3 DNA reads TGCGCCAGCAGCGAGGTTGCAGGGGCTCTCACCGGGGAGCTGTTTTTT. Residues: CASSEVAGALTGELFF.

This clonotype has a handful of counts. The chain uses TRBV20-1 and TRBJ2-3, with a tentative D call TRBD2 (5 bases). Per the germline V gene, CDR1 is DFQATT and CDR2 is SNEGSKA (reference sequence). V was shortened by 0 bases and J by 0 bases, with 19 bases between the two germline ends. The CDR3 length is 18 residues. For the CDR3, the DNA is TGCAGTGCTAGAGATCGGCCGGACTGGGGAAGCAGCACAGATACGCAGTATTTT. Translating gives CSARDRPDWGSSTDTQYF.

The chain joins TRBV29-1 to TRBJ2-5; D might be TRBD2 (6 bases). The germline V and J ends were trimmed by 4 bases and 7 bases, with 10 bases remaining between them. The CDR3 contains 11 residues. Germline CDR1 and CDR2: SQVTM and ANQGSEA. DNA for the CDR3: TGCAGCGTTGGGGACTTATTGACCCAGTACTTC. Amino acids: CSVGDLLTQYF.

V gene TRBV20-1 combines with J gene TRBJ1-5; 8 bases match TRBD1. With 5 bases clipped from V and 2 bases from J, the junction kept 5 bases outside the gene matches. The length of the CDR3 is 14 residues. Per germline, CDR1 DFQATT and CDR2 SNEGSKA (reference sequence). The CDR3 is CSAGVQGGNQPQHF. CDR3 nucleotides: TGCAGTGCTGGAGTACAGGGGGGCAATCAGCCCCAGCATTTT.

Many counts were recorded for this clonotype. V and J are TRBV5-1 and TRBJ1-6; no clear D. CDR3 length: 14 residues. CDR1 is SGHRS and CDR2 is YFSETQ in the germline V gene. V shed 4 bases and J shed 11 bases, with 16 bases lying between them. DNA for the CDR3: TGCGCCAGCAGCCTCGGGTCCCTAGGAACACCCCTCCACTTT. Translation: CASSLGSLGTPLHF.

This clonotype occurred a few times. This chain links TRBV4-1 with TRBJ2-1, with TRBD1 as a possible D gene (6 bases). The CDR3 sequence is 18 residues long. The V end was cut by 3 bases, the J end by 7 bases, with 25 bases between. Germline values: CDR1 MGHRA, CDR2 YSYEKL. In nucleotides, the CDR3 is TGCGCCAGCAGCCACCACCCCATTAAGGGGGTCCCTTTGAATGAGCAGTTCTTC. It is translated as CASSHHPIKGVPLNEQFF.

This clonotype was detected only a few times. The V and J genes are TRBV11-2 and TRBJ2-3; TRBD2 matches at 7 bases. Germline values: CDR1 SGHAT, CDR2 FQNNGV. With V trimmed by 4 bases and J by 0 bases, 4 bases remained unmatched. This CDR3 region has 15 residues. CDR3 residues: CASSWWGGSTDTQYF. For the CDR3, the DNA is TGTGCCAGCAGCTGGTGGGGGGGGAGCACAGATACGCAGTATTTT.

This rearrangement joins TRBV20-1 to TRBJ2-3; 16 bases match TRBD2. The length of the CDR3 is 16 residues. V shed 5 bases, J shed 4 bases, and the junction held 6 bases outside the gene matches. Germline V gene lookup returns CDR1 DFQATT and CDR2 SNEGSKA (reference sequence). CDR3 nucleotide sequence: TGCAGTGCTCCCGGGACTAGCGGGGGGGCGGCAGATACGCAGTATTTT. Amino acids: CSAPGTSGGAADTQYF.

This clonotype was observed a few times. The V and J genes are TRBV7-8 and TRBJ2-1; TRBD1 matches 8 bases. V lost 5 bases and J lost 7; bases outside the gene matches: 10. The V gene's germline CDR1 is SGHVS and CDR2 FQNEAQ. CDR3 length: 15 amino acids. CDR3: CASSIDRGGPNEQFF. The DNA of the CDR3 is TGTGCCAGCAGCATAGACAGGGGTGGACCTAATGAGCAGTTCTTC. Complete variable domain (other parts from reference TRBV7-8 and TRBJ2-1): GAGVSQSPRYKVAKRGQDVALRCDPISGHVSLFWYQQALGQGPEFLTYFQNEAQLDKSGLPSDRFFAERPEGSVSTLKIQRTQQEDSAVYLCASSIDRGGPNEQFFGPGTRLTVL.

V gene TRBV13 combines with J gene TRBJ2-7; 10 bases agree with TRBD2. Per germline, CDR1 PRHDT and CDR2 FYEKMQ (reference sequence). The CDR3 contains 15 residues. V trimming: 1 base; J trimming: 6 bases; junction bases outside the gene matches: 6. The CDR3 region has the DNA TGTGCCAGCAGCTTAGAGCGGGAGGGTGATTTCGAGCAGTACTTC. Protein product: CASSLEREGDFEQYF.

In this sample, this clonotype turned up a few times. This sequence joins TRBV4-3 and TRBJ1-5; 8 bases are shared with TRBD1. CDR1 LGHNA and CDR2 YSLEER come from the germline V gene. The CDR3 extends over 17 amino acids. V shed 1 base, J shed 5 bases, and the junction held 10 bases outside the gene matches. CDR3 nucleotides: TGCGCCAGCAGCCAAGGGTTGGAGCAGGGGGCGGATCAGCCCCAGCATTTT. It translates to CASSQGLEQGADQPQHF.

The genes are TRBV29-1 and TRBJ1-1; 9 bases fit TRBD1. The junction had 10 bases not matched to a gene; V was cut back by 6 bases and J by 5 bases. Germline values: CDR1 SQVTM, CDR2 ANQGSEA. The CDR3 has 14 residues. CDR3 bases: TGCAGCGTGGGACCGGACAGGGGAGTGACTGAAGCTTTCTTT. It translates to CSVGPDRGVTEAFF.

This clonotype was counted ten times or more. The J gene is TRBJ2-2, the V gene TRBV10-3, with 7 bases matching TRBD1. J lost 2 bases, V lost 10 bases, and 7 bases had no gene match. Germline values: CDR1 ENHRY, CDR2 SYGVKD. The CDR3 covers 14 residues. In DNA, the CDR3 is TGTGCCAACCGGGACAGCGCCAACACCGGGGAGCTGTTTTTT. It translates to CANRDSANTGELFF.

This clonotype was seen a handful of times. The chain recombines TRBV9 with TRBJ2-7; TRBD1 aligns across 7 bases. There are 14 residues in the CDR3. J was trimmed by 3 bases and V by 0 bases; bases with no gene match: 3. CDR1 and CDR2 from the germline V gene are SGDLS and YYNGEE. The CDR3 sequence: CASSVGAGGYEQYF. CDR3 sequence (DNA): TGTGCCAGCAGCGTAGGGGCAGGGGGCTACGAGCAGTACTTC.

This clonotype was recorded a few times. The chain has TRBV9 and TRBJ1-1; D gene ambiguous. The length of the CDR3 is 12 residues. The V and J ends lost 0 bases and 5 bases respectively, with 5 bases between them. The germline V gene encodes CDR1 SGDLS and CDR2 YYNGEE. This CDR3 is CASSVGVTEAFF. DNA of the CDR3: TGTGCCAGCAGCGTAGGTGTAACTGAAGCTTTCTTT.

The sample holds a few counts of this clonotype. V gene TRBV15 combines with J gene TRBJ1-1, with D possibly TRBD1 on 5 matching bases. From germline, CDR1 is LNHNV and CDR2 YYDKDF (reference sequence). This CDR3 comprises 15 residues. V lost 2 bases, J lost 3 bases, and 13 bases lay in between. The CDR3 bases are TGTGCCACCAGCAGAAGCCTGGGGGGGTACACTGAAGCTTTCTTT. It is translated as CATSRSLGGYTEAFF.

The sample holds a few counts of this clonotype. The chain combines TRBV7-2 with TRBJ2-5; TRBD1 aligns across 7 bases. There are 13 residues in the CDR3. In germline, CDR1 is SGHTA, CDR2 FQGNSA. The V and J ends lost 4 bases and 4 bases, in that order; junction bases with no gene match: 3. The CDR3 sequence: CASSSQGIETQYF. CDR3 coding DNA: TGTGCCAGCAGCTCACAGGGGATAGAGACCCAGTACTTC.

This clonotype was detected a few times. CDR3 amino acids: CASSLTGAPLTDTQYF. DNA for the CDR3: TGTGCCAGCAGCTTAACAGGGGCCCCTCTCACAGATACGCAGTATTTT. This chain joins TRBV7-3 and TRBJ2-3, with a weak D call TRBD1 (5 bases). Looked up from germline, CDR1 is SGHTA and CDR2 is FQGTGA. The CDR3 covers 16 residues. The ends were cut back, 0 bases at V and 2 bases at J, with 12 bases in the middle.

The gene calls are TRBV7-2 and TRBJ1-1; possible D gene TRBD1, 5 bases. The V end was cut by 2 bases, the J end by 4 bases, with 11 bases between. CDR1 is SGHTA, CDR2 FQGNSA, per germline. This CDR3 contains 14 residues. Here the CDR3 DNA reads TGTGCCAGCAGCTTACAGGGAGCTCGCACTGAAGCTTTCTTT. Translating gives CASSLQGARTEAFF.

This chain uses TRBV28 with TRBJ2-3, with 12 bases lining up with TRBD2. Germline V gene lookup returns CDR1 MDHEN and CDR2 SYDVKM. The CDR3 is 17 residues long. Trimming cost V 5 bases and J 2 bases; bases outside gene matches: 8. The CDR3 region is CASSPIGLAGFTDTQYF. The CDR3 region has the DNA TGTGCCAGCAGTCCCATAGGACTAGCGGGGTTCACAGATACGCAGTATTTT.

This clonotype was recorded a few times. This chain links TRBV2 with TRBJ2-5; D perhaps matches TRBD1 (6 bases). The germline CDR1 and CDR2 sequences are SNHLY and FYNNEI. This CDR3 comprises 15 residues. V lost 8 bases, J lost 2 bases, and 18 bases lay in between. The CDR3 DNA reads as TGTGCCAGCCACCGGCAACCGACAGGACAAGAGACCCAGTACTTC. This sequence encodes CASHRQPTGQETQYF.

The sample holds a few counts of this clonotype. This sequence joins TRBV4-2 and TRBJ2-3, with D possibly TRBD2 on 10 matching bases. Trimming cost V 5 bases and J 6 bases, with 27 bases left between them. Germline V gene data show CDR1 as LGHNA and CDR2 as YNFKEQ. This CDR3 has 18 amino acids. For the CDR3, the DNA is TGTGCCAGCAGCACAGGGGGCCCTAACCTAGCGGGAGAGGATACGCAGTATTTT. The encoded protein is CASSTGGPNLAGEDTQYF.